This TCR beta chain was recovered during a study of vaccination effects on CD4 cells after COVID-19. Whole-study context: Either the BNT162b2 or mRNA-1273 vaccine was given to participants in two doses. Two convalescent patients were sampled 16 days and one week before vaccination. Study-level points and caveats: New vaccine-induced clones made up most post-vaccine spike-reactive clones in convalescents.

Generated by immunoSEQ multiplex PCR, the TCRdb table keeps only in-frame clones and is missing some. The repertoire consists of around 47,000 clones, with roughly four fifths occurring once and the leading ten covering 25% to 35%. This CDR3 has 16 residues. V was clipped by 5 bases and J by 4 bases; unmatched bases: 8. Germline V lookup: CDR1 SEHNR, CDR2 FQNEAQ (reference sequence). Comment on this clone: Its antigen is not known. Other nucleotide sequences from this sample produce the same CDR3.

Viral peptide pools were used in the ViraFEST assay to expand antigen-specific CD4+ T cells, and sequencing came afterward. Following culture for about ten days, CD4+ T cells were isolated. A PCR test confirmed that the person had SARS-CoV-2 infection between March and December 2020. A few million PBMC were seeded per well and grown in the presence of about 9.5 IU/ml IL-2 and around 11 ug/ml peptides. The sequencing used CD4+ T cells from PBMCs cultured with a peptide pool, collected before COVID-19 vaccination. This sequence joins TRBV7-9 and TRBJ2-1, with TRBD2 matching over 10 bases. The TCR comes from a human donor who had a prior SARS-CoV-2 infection. The CDR3, as DNA: TGTGCCAGCAGCCTTTCACTAGCGGGGAGTTACAATGAGCAGTTCTTC. Translation gives CASSLSLAGSYNEQFF.